This T cell receptor (beta chain) was captured in a study of early T cells in non-severe SARS-CoV-2 infection (dated by TCRdb to the early 2020s). The study in broad terms: TCR sequencing used bulk RNA from unsorted whole blood, so alpha and beta chains could not be paired.

Here is what the overall study found, with its caveats: VDJdb matching was skewed toward anti-spike CD8 responses and likely underestimated virus-specific expansions, missing private and CD4 specificities.

The receptor library was made with 5' RACE. Instrument used: NextSeq 500. In the TCR library protocol, unique molecular identifiers were attached to individual cDNA molecules to correct for PCR bias and sequencing error. TCR alpha and beta chains were both sequenced, and the abundances of alpha and beta sequences in each sample were closely correlated with each other. For the original study's pipeline: Decombinator V4 was used to annotate the V gene, J gene and CDR3 of the TCR sequences. Expanded TCRs were defined as changing significantly between any two time points under a Poisson model with p below 0.0001. Abundances of TCRs were expressed as counts per million after normalisation to the total number of TCRs sequenced in each sample. MAIT TCRs were defined by TRAV1-2 paired with TRAJ12, TRAJ20 or TRAJ33, and iNKT TCRs by TRAV10 paired with TRAJ18. VDJdb, accessed on 1 November 2021, was searched for TCRs annotated for CMV, EBV and SARS-CoV-2, and TCRs annotated for more than one antigen were excluded. The public reads were quality trimmed at Q25 with fastp and then assembled into clones with MiXCR by TCRdb, keeping productive beta chains. Every distinct CDR3 protein forms one entry, paired with its most common genes and DNA. It is TCRdb's table, rather than the study itself, that gives the V and J calls and clone size. The sample includes about 80,000 distinct CDR3 sequences, with 5% to 7% observed a single time. The ten largest clones take up 7.8% of the sample.

This clonotype has a count of ten or more. It has no known antigen specificity. Base qualities are not at hand, and no much larger clone is one base apart. At the junction V is shortened by 1 base and J by 1 base, with 4 bases in between. The cysteine opens and the phenylalanine closes a CDR3 of 13 amino acids. Only CDR3 DNA remains: 39 bases, in frame from the first base. Looking up the germline V gene (reference sequence) yields CDR1 DFQATT and CDR2 SNEGSKA. A case-control design nested within a healthcare worker cohort in London, UK, was used, with weekly nasopharyngeal swab PCR tests and blood sampling performed. Healthcare workers were recruited between 23 and 31 March 2020, during the week of the UK lockdown, and were followed weekly for up to about 15 weeks.

The sequence came from an adult who was a healthcare worker with PCR-confirmed SARS-CoV-2 infection or an uninfected control (not recorded which). The sample consisted of whole blood. The chain is made from TRBV20-1 and TRBJ2-2; the D gene cannot be named for sure. The CDR3 amino acid sequence is: CSARAMNTGELFF. The bases are TGCAGTGCTAGAGCCATGAACACCGGGGAGCTGTTTTTT.